These 10 T cell receptor beta chains originate from one sample sequenced in a study of CXCR3-negative and CXCR3-positive naive CD8 T cells. Study-level points and caveats: Relative to CXCR3-negative naive cells, CXCR3-positive naive cells had more hydrophobic TRB CDR3s.

The antigens these receptors bind are not known. The authors prepared UMI-labeled TRB cDNA libraries by 5' RACE. TCRdb reprocessed the 5' RACE reads, with one entry per CDR3 protein and no DNA. In all, the sample yields over 100,000 distinct CDR3 sequences. The sequencing sample was made of naive CXCR3+ CD8+ T cells from blood. Subset in this sample: CD45RO-CCR7+CD27+CD95- naive CD8+ T cells expressing CXCR3 (TNR3+). The receptors come from a human donor in good health. Some clones in this sample may be carry-over from other donors' samples.

CDR3 amino acids: CASLIPDRSSGNTIYF. The chain joins TRBV21-1 to TRBJ1-3. TRBV21-1 is an annotated pseudogene. CDR3 size: 16 residues.

V and J are TRBV7-9 and TRBJ2-7; the TRBD1 assignment by TCRdb is unverifiable without DNA. Germline lookup yields CDR1 SEHNR and CDR2 FQNEAQ (reference sequence). This CDR3 is 12 amino acids long. CDR3 loop: CARRDSSYEQYF.

The rearrangement uses TRBV10-3 and TRBJ1-5. This CDR3 is built from 13 residues. Per germline, CDR1 ENHRY and CDR2 SYGVKD. CDR3 protein: CAISEDREQPQHF.

The chain has TRBV7-9 and TRBJ2-7. Germline CDR1 and CDR2: SEHNR and FQNEAQ (reference sequence). This CDR3 comprises 13 residues. CDR3: CASSLPGTYEQYF.

The chain carries TRBV7-8 and TRBJ2-1; the TRBD2 assignment by TCRdb is unverifiable without DNA. CDR1 and CDR2 from the germline V gene are SGHVS and FQNEAQ. The CDR3 extends over 15 amino acids. CDR3 amino acids: CASSSGTSGGNEQFF. Drawing the rest from reference TRBV7-8 and TRBJ2-1, the complete variable domain is GAGVSQSPRYKVAKRGQDVALRCDPISGHVSLFWYQQALGQGPEFLTYFQNEAQLDKSGLPSDRFFAERPEGSVSTLKIQRTQQEDSAVYLCASSSGTSGGNEQFFGPGTRLTVL.

This sequence joins TRBV25-1 and TRBJ2-3; lacking DNA, the TRBD1 call made by TCRdb goes unchecked. Germline-derived CDR1 and CDR2 are MGHDK and SYGVNS. The CDR3 consists of 14 residues. The CDR3 loop is CASSEYLTGDTQYF. The entire variable domain, with the rest obtained from reference TRBV25-1 and TRBJ2-3, is as follows: EADIYQTPRYLVIGTGKKITLECSQTMGHDKMYWYQQDPGMELHLIHYSYGVNSTEKGDLSSESTVSRIRTEHFPLTLESARPSHTSQYLCASSEYLTGDTQYFGPGTRLTVL.

The J gene is TRBJ2-7, the V gene TRBV7-8. The CDR3 sequence is 14 residues long. Looked up from germline, CDR1 is SGHVS and CDR2 is FQNEAQ. The CDR3 sequence is CASSRARILEEQYF.

This rearrangement joins TRBV3-1 to TRBJ2-1; the D gene TCRdb calls, TRBD1, cannot be checked with no DNA. The germline V gene has CDR1 LGHDT and CDR2 YNNKEL (reference sequence). The CDR3 contains 16 residues. The CDR3 loop reads CASSPPGVWGYNEQFF.

The chain links TRBV5-5 to TRBJ2-2; checking the TCRdb D call of TRBD2 is not possible without DNA. The CDR3 is 16 amino acids. CDR1 and CDR2 (germline): SGHKS, YYEKEE (reference sequence). The CDR3 sequence is CASSLEWVAGDGELFF.

CDR3 residues: CASSLSSRREETQYF. J is TRBJ2-5 and V is TRBV27; TCRdb's assignment of TRBD2 cannot be checked, as there is no DNA. The CDR3 is made up of 15 amino acids. Germline V gene data show CDR1 as MNHEY and CDR2 as SMNVEV (reference sequence).